What follows are 15 T cell receptor beta chains derived from one specimen sequenced in a study of spatial heterogeneity in lung cancer. Each CDR3 protein is one row after TCRdb ran MiXCR on the 5' RACE reads. Among roughly 38,000 distinct CDR3 sequences listed, about 10% were seen once. Time point indicated: blood at routine non-recurrence follow-up after resection. The sequenced sample was PBMCs, obtained at follow-up. The receptors stem from a female donor with early-stage non-small cell lung cancer.

This clonotype was recorded many times. The chain uses TRBV5-1 and TRBJ2-7; possibly TRBD1 for D (6 bases). The CDR3 spans 13 residues. Germline V CDR1 and CDR2: SGHRS, YFSETQ. Trimming removed 0 bases from V and 4 bases from J, with 8 bases in between. The CDR3 protein is CASSLEQGYEQYF. In DNA form, the CDR3 reads TGCGCCAGCAGCTTGGAACAGGGTTACGAGCAGTACTTC.

In this sample, this clonotype turned up a few times. This chain links TRBV5-1 with TRBJ2-3; D perhaps matches TRBD2 (5 bases). V was shortened by 3 bases and J by 0 bases, with 8 bases between the two germline ends. This CDR3 comprises 14 residues. The V gene's germline CDR1 is SGHRS and CDR2 YFSETQ. CDR3 nucleotide sequence: TGCGCCAGCAGCTCTAGCAAGAGCACAGATACGCAGTATTTT. This encodes CASSSSKSTDTQYF. The full variable domain, rest sourced from reference TRBV5-1 and TRBJ2-3, is KAGVTQTPRYLIKTRGQQVTLSCSPISGHRSVSWYQQTPGQGLQFLFEYFSETQRNKGNFPGRFSGRQFSNSRSEMNVSTLELGDSALYLCASSSSKSTDTQYFGPGTRLTVL.

CDR3 in amino acids: CASRWGTTSNQPQHF. DNA of the CDR3: TGTGCCAGTAGGTGGGGGACAACTAGCAATCAGCCCCAGCATTTT. The chain carries TRBV19 and TRBJ1-5; D is possibly TRBD1 (6 bases). There are 15 residues in the CDR3. V lost 6 bases and J lost 0, with 12 bases in between. In germline, CDR1 is LNHDA, CDR2 SQIVND (reference sequence).

This clonotype came up a few times. The genes are TRBV9 and TRBJ2-5; TRBD2 might be the D (5 bases). CDR3 size: 17 residues. Germline CDR1 is SGDLS and CDR2 is YYNGEE. The V and J ends lost 4 bases and 1 base respectively, with 20 bases between them. This CDR3 reads CASSTRPSLWGQETQYF. The CDR3, as DNA: TGTGCCAGCAGCACCCGACCTAGCCTGTGGGGCCAAGAGACCCAGTACTTC.

This clonotype showed up many times. DNA of the CDR3: TGCGCCAGCAGCCAAGATCTATCCGAGGGTTGGGGGGCGTTAACAAACATTCAGTACTTC. This gives the protein CASSQDLSEGWGALTNIQYF. The genes are TRBV4-3 and TRBJ2-4; perhaps D is TRBD1 or TRBD2 (6 bases each). Germline-derived CDR1 and CDR2 are LGHNA and YSLEER. This CDR3 comprises 20 residues. V lost 0 bases to trimming and J lost 6 bases, with 27 bases between them.

The chain has TRBV5-1 and TRBJ2-7; no clear D. Trimming left V 1 base short and J 1 base short, with 9 bases between. The CDR3 has 14 amino acids. CDR1 is SGHRS and CDR2 is YFSETQ in the germline V gene. This CDR3 reads CASSLSADSYEQYF. The CDR3 region has the DNA TGCGCCAGCAGCTTGTCGGCGGATTCCTACGAGCAGTACTTC.

This clonotype has just a few counts. The rearrangement joins TRBV29-1 to TRBJ2-7; 9 bases are a match to TRBD2. The germline gives CDR1 SQVTM, CDR2 ANQGSEA. The CDR3 is 17 amino acids. Trimming at V came to 0 bases and at J to 7 bases, leaving 16 bases not matched to a gene. Here the CDR3 reads CSVEDRPRSSGVVEQYF. The CDR3 DNA follows: TGCAGCGTTGAAGATAGGCCTAGGTCTAGCGGGGTTGTTGAGCAGTACTTC.

This chain joins TRBV5-6 and TRBJ1-2, with D possibly matching TRBD1 (5 bases). Trimming took 4 bases from V and 4 from J, leaving 14 bases between them. Per the germline V gene, CDR1 is SGHDT and CDR2 is YYEEEE. This CDR3 spans 14 amino acids. Here the CDR3 reads CASSPGGAFYGYTF. The CDR3, as DNA: TGTGCCAGCAGCCCCGGAGGGGCATTCTATGGCTACACCTTC.

Many counts were recorded for this clonotype. The chain is built from TRBV12-3 or TRBV12-4 and TRBJ2-7; D gene unclear. This CDR3 is built from 12 residues. V was trimmed by 11 bases and J by 0 bases, leaving 11 bases between them. CDR3 nucleotide sequence: TGTGCCCCTAACCCTCCCTCCTACGAGCAGTACTTC. Its protein product is CAPNPPSYEQYF.

The table lists this clonotype with many counts. The gene calls are TRBV28 and TRBJ1-3, with D maybe TRBD1 (6 bases). The CDR3 sequence is 15 residues long. With 6 bases removed from V and 2 bases from J, the gap between germline ends came to 14 bases. The germline V gene encodes CDR1 MDHEN and CDR2 SYDVKM. The CDR3 region is CASSLGGSTGNTIYF. DNA of the CDR3: TGTGCCAGCAGCCTAGGGGGGTCTACTGGAAACACCATATATTTT.

The rearrangement uses TRBV6-2 or TRBV6-3 and TRBJ2-4; TRBD2 agrees at 13 bases. Losses at the gene ends were 10 bases for V and 0 bases for J; bases not matched to a gene: 9. The CDR3 is 17 residues long. Germline V gene lookup returns CDR1 MNHEY and CDR2 SVGEGT. The CDR3, as DNA: TGTGCCATCTCCCGGACTAGCGGGGGCCTAGCCAAAAACATTCAGTACTTC. This gives the protein CAISRTSGGLAKNIQYF.

This clonotype was found a few times. The rearrangement joins TRBV12-3 or TRBV12-4 to TRBJ2-3, with D unclear. The CDR3 length is 16 residues. Between the trimmed V and J ends, which lost 0 bases and 6 bases, there was a span of 16 bases. CDR3 sequence: CASSLAGDANTDTQYF. The CDR3 nucleotides are TGTGCCAGCAGTTTAGCGGGCGACGCGAATACTGATACGCAGTATTTT.

V and J are TRBV10-3 and TRBJ1-2; the match to TRBD1 covers 7 bases. Germline V gives CDR1 ENHRY, CDR2 SYGVKD. The V gene end was trimmed by 1 base and the J gene end by 7 bases; junction bases not matched to a gene: 6. The CDR3 sequence is 14 residues long. The CDR3 nucleotides read TGTGCCATCAGTGAGTTCCCCGACAGGGCTGGCTACACCTTC. Translation: CAISEFPDRAGYTF.

This clonotype was seen many times. The chain links TRBV5-4 to TRBJ2-1; D is tentatively TRBD1 or TRBD2 (5 bases each). CDR3 length: 15 amino acids. Germline V gives CDR1 SGHNT, CDR2 YYREEE (reference sequence). The germline V and J ends were trimmed by 0 bases and 6 bases, with 13 bases remaining between them. CDR3 bases: TGTGCCAGCAGCTTGGTACCCCCGGGGACCAATGAGCAGTTCTTC. Its translation: CASSLVPPGTNEQFF.

This clonotype was found a few times. This chain uses TRBV7-8 with TRBJ1-4; possible D gene TRBD1, 5 bases. The CDR3 consists of 14 residues. The germline V gene has CDR1 SGHVS and CDR2 FQNEAQ. Trimming cost V 1 base and J 4 bases, with 7 bases left between them. The CDR3: CASSLGGRNEKLFF. CDR3 bases: TGTGCCAGCAGCTTAGGGGGCCGTAATGAAAAACTGTTTTTT. Complete variable domain (other parts from reference TRBV7-8 and TRBJ1-4): GAGVSQSPRYKVAKRGQDVALRCDPISGHVSLFWYQQALGQGPEFLTYFQNEAQLDKSGLPSDRFFAERPEGSVSTLKIQRTQQEDSAVYLCASSLGGRNEKLFFGSGTQLSVL.